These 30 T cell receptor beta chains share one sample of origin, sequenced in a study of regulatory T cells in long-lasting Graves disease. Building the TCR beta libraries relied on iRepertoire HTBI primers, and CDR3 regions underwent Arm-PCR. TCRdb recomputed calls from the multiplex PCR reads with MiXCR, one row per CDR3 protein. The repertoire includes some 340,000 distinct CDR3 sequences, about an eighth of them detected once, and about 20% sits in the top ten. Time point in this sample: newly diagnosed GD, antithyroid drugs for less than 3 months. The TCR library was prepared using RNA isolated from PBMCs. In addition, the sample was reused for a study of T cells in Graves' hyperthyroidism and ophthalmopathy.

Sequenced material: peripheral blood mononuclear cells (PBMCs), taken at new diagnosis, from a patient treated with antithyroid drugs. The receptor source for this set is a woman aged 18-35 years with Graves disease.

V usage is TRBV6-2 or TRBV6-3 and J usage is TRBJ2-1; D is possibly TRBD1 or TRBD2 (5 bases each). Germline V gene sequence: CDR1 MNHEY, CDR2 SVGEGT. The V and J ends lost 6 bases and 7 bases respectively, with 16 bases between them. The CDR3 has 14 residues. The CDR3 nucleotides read TGTGCCAGCAGCTTAGGGACCCGCCGGAATGAGCAGTTCTTC. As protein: CASSLGTRRNEQFF.

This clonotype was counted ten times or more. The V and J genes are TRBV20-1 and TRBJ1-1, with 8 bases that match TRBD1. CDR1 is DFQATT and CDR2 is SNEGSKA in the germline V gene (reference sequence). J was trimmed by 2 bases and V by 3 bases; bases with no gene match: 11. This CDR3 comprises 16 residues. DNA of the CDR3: TGCAGTGCTAGGACAGGGGATCCGGGTATTAACACTGAAGCTTTCTTT. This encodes CSARTGDPGINTEAFF.

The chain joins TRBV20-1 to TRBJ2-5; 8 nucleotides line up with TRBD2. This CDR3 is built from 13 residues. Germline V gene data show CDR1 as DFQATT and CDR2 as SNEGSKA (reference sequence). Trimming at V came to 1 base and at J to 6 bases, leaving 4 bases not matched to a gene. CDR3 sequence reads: CSARAGGRQTQYF. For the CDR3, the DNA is TGCAGTGCTAGAGCGGGAGGGAGGCAGACCCAGTACTTC.

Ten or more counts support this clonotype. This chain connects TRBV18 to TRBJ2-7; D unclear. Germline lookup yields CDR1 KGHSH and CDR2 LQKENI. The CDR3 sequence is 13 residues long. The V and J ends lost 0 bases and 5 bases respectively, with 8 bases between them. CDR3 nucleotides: TGTGCCAGCTCACCACCGGGTGAGGACGAGCAGTACTTC. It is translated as CASSPPGEDEQYF.

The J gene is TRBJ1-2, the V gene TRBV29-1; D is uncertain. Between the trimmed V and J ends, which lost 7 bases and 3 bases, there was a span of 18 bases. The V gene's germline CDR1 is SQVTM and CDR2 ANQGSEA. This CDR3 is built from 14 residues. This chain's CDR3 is CSAPGEDRDYGYTF. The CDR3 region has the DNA TGCAGCGCCCCGGGAGAAGATCGAGACTATGGCTACACCTTC.

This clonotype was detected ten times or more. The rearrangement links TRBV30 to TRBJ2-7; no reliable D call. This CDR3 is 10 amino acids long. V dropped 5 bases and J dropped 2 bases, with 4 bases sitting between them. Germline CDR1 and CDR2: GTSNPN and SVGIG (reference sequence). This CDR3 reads CAWGTYEQYF. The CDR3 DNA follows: TGTGCCTGGGGAACCTACGAGCAGTACTTC.

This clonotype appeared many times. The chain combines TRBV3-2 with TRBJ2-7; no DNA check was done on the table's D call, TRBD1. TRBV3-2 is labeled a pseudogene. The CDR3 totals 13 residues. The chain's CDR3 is CASSRVGVYEQYF. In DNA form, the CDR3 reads TGTGCCAGCAGCCGGGTAGGGGTCTACGAGCAGTACTTC.

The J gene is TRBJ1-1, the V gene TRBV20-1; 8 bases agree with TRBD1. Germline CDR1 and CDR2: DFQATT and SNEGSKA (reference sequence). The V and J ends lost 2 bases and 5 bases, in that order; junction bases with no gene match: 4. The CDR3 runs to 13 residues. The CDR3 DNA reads TGCAGTGCTAGACAGGGGGCGAGGACTGAAGCTTTCTTT. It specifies CSARQGARTEAFF.

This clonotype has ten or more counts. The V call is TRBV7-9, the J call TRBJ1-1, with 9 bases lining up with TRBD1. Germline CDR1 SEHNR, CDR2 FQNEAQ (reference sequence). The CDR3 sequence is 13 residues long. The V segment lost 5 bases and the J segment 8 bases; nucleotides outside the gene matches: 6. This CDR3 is CASSDAGTGEAFF. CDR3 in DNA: TGTGCCAGCAGCGACGCCGGGACAGGGGAAGCTTTCTTT.

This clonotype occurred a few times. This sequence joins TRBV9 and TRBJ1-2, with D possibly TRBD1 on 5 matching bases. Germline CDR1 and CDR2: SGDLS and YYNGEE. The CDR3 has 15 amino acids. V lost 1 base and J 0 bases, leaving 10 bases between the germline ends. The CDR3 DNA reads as TGTGCCAGCAGCGTATCGGGGGGGTCTAACTATGGCTACACCTTC. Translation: CASSVSGGSNYGYTF.

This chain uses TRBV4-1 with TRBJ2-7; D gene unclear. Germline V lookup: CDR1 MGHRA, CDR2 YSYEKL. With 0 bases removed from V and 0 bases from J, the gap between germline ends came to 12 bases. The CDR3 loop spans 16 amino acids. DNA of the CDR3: TGCGCCAGCAGCCAAGATCATCACGGATACTCCTACGAGCAGTACTTC. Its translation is CASSQDHHGYSYEQYF.

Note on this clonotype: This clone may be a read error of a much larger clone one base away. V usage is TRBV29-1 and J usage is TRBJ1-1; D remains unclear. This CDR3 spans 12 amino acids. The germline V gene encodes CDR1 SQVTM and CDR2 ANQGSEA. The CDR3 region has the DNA TGCAACGTTGTGAAGTGGAACACTGAAGCTTTCTTT. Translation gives CNVVKWNTEAFF.

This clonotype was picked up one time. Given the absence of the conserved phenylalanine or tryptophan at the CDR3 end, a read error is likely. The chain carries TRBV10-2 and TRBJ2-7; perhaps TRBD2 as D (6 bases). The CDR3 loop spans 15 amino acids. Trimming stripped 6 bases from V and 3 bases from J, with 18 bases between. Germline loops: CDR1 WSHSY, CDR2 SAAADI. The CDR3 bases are TGCGCCAGCAGCCAACGACTAGATTGGGACTACGAGCAGTACCTC. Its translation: CASSQRLDWDYEQYL.

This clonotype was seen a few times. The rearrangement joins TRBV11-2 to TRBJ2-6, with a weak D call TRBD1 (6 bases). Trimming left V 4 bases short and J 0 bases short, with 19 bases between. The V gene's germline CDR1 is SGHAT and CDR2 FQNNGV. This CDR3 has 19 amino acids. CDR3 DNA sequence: TGTGCCAGCAGCTACTTAATTGGACAGAAGATCTCTGGGGCCAACGTCCTGACTTTC. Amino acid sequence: CASSYLIGQKISGANVLTF. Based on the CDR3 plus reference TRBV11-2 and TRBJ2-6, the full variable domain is EAGVAQSPRYKIIEKRQSVAFWCNPISGHATLYWYQQILGQGPKLLIQFQNNGVVDDSQLPKDRFSAERLKGVDSTLKIQPAKLEDSAVYLCASSYLIGQKISGANVLTFGAGSRLTVL.

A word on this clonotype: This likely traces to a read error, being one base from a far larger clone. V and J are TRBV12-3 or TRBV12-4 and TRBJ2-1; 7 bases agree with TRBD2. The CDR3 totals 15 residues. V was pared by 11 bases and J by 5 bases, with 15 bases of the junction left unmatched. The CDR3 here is CAGTPAGRGNNEQFF. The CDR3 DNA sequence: TGTGCCGGCACCCCAGCGGGAAGGGGTAACAATGAGCAGTTCTTC.

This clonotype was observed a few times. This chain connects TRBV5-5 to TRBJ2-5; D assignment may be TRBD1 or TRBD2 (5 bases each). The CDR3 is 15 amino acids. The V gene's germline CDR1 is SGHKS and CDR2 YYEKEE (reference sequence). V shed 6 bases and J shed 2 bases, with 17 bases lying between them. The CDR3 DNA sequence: TGTGCCAGCAAGGGACCGGGGTGGGGGCAAGAGACCCAGTACTTC. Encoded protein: CASKGPGWGQETQYF.

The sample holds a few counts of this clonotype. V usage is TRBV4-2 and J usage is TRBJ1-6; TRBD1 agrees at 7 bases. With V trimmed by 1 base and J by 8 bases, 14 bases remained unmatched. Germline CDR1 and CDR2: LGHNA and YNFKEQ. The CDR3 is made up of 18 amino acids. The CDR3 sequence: CASSQVNRRDSKHSPLHF. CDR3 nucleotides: TGTGCCAGCAGCCAAGTTAATAGGAGGGACAGTAAGCATTCACCCCTCCACTTT.

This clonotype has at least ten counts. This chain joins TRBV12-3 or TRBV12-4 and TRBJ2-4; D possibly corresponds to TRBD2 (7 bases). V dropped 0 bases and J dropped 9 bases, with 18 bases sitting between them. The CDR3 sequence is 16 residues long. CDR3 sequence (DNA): TGTGCCAGCAGTTTAGCCGGGGGGCAAAGAAGGGGCATTCAGTACTTC. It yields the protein CASSLAGGQRRGIQYF.

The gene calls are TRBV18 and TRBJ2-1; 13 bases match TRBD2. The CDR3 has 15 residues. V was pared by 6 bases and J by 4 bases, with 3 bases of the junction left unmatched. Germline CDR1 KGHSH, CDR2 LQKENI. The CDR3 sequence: CASSKGLAGYNEQFF. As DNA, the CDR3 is TGTGCCAGCTCTAAGGGACTAGCGGGATACAATGAGCAGTTCTTC.

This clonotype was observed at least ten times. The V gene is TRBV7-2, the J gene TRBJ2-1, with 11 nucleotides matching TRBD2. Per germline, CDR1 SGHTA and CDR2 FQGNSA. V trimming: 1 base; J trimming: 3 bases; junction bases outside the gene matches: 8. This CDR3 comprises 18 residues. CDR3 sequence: CASSLGDSGRGYYNEQFF. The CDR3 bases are TGTGCCAGCAGCTTAGGTGATAGCGGGAGGGGGTACTACAATGAGCAGTTCTTC. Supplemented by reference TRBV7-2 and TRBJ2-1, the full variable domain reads GAGVSQSPSNKVTEKGKDVELRCDPISGHTALYWYRQSLGQGLEFLIYFQGNSAPDKSGLPSDRFSAERTGGSVSTLTIQRTQQEDSAVYLCASSLGDSGRGYYNEQFFGPGTRLTVL.

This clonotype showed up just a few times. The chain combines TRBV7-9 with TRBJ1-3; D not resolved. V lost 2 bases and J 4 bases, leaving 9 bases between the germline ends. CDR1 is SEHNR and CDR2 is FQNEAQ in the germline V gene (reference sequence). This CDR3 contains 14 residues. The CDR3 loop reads CASSLPSGGNTIYF. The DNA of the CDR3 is TGTGCCAGCAGCTTACCGAGCGGAGGAAACACCATATATTTT.

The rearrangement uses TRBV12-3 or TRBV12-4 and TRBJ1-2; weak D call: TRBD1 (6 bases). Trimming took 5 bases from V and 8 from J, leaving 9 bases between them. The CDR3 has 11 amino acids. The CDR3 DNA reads TGTGCCAGCAGTCCAGGGACAGGCTACACCTTC. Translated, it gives CASSPGTGYTF.

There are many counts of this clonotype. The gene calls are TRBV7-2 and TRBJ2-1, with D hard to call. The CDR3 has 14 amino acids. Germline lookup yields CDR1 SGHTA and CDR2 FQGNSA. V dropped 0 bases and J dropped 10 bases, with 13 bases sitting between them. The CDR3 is CASSLAVPVYEQFF. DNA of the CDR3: TGTGCCAGCAGCTTAGCCGTGCCAGTTTACGAGCAGTTCTTC.

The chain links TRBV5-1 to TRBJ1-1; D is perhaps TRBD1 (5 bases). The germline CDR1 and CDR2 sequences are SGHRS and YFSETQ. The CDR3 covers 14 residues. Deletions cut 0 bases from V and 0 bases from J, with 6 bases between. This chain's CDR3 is CASSLGDLNTEAFF. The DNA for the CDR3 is TGCGCCAGCAGCTTGGGGGACCTGAACACTGAAGCTTTCTTT.

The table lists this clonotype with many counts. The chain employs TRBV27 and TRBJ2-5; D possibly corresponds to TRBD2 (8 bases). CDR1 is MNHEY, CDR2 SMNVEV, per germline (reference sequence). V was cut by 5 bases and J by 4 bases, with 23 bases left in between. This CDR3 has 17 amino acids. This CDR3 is CASSPLAGTEVGETQYF. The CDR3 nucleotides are TGTGCCAGCAGTCCTTTAGCGGGGACAGAGGTTGGAGAGACCCAGTACTTC.

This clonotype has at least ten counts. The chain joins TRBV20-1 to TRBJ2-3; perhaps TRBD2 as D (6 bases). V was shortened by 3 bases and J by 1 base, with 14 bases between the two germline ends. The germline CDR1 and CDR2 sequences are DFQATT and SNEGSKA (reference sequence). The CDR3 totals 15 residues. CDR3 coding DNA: TGCAGTGCTAGCCAAGGCGGCGGGGGCACAGATACGCAGTATTTT. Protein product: CSASQGGGGTDTQYF.

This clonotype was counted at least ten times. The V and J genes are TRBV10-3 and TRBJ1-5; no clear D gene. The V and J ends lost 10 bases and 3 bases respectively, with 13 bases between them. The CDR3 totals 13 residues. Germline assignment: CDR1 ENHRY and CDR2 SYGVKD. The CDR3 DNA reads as TGTGCCAGCACCTACGCTGCCAATCAGCCCCAGCATTTT. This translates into CASTYAANQPQHF.

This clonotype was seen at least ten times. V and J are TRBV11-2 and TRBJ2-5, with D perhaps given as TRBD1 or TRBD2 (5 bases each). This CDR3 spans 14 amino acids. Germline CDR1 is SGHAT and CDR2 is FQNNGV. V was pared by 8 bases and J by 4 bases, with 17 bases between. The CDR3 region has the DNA TGTGCCAGCGGGCTGGGGCCCCGGGGAGAGACCCAGTACTTC. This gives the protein CASGLGPRGETQYF. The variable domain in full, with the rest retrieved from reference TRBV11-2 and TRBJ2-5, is EAGVAQSPRYKIIEKRQSVAFWCNPISGHATLYWYQQILGQGPKLLIQFQNNGVVDDSQLPKDRFSAERLKGVDSTLKIQPAKLEDSAVYLCASGLGPRGETQYFGPGTRLLVL.

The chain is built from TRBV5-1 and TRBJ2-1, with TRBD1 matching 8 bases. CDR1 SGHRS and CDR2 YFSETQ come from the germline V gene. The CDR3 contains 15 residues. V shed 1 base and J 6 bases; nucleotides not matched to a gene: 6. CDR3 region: CASSLPTGVGNEQFF. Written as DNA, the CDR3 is TGCGCCAGCAGCTTGCCGACAGGGGTGGGCAATGAGCAGTTCTTC.

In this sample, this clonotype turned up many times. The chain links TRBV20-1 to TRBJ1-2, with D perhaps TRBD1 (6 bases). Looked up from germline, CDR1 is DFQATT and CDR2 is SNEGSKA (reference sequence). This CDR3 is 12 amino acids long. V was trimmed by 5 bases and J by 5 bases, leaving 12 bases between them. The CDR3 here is CSAEGGGYGYTF. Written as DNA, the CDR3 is TGCAGTGCTGAGGGGGGGGGATATGGCTACACCTTC.